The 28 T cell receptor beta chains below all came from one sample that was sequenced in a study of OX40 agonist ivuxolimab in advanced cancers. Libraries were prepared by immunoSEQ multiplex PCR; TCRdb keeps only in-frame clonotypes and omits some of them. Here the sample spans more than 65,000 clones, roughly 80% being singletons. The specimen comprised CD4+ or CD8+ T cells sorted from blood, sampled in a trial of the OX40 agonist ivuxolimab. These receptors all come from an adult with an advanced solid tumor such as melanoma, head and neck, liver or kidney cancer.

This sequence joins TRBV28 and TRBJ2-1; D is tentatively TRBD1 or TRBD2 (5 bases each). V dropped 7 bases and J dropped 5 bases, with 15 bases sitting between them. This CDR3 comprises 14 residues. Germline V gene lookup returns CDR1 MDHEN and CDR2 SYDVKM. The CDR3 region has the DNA TGTGCCAGCAAGGGTGCAGGGAGTCACAATGAGCAGTTCTTC. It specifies CASKGAGSHNEQFF.

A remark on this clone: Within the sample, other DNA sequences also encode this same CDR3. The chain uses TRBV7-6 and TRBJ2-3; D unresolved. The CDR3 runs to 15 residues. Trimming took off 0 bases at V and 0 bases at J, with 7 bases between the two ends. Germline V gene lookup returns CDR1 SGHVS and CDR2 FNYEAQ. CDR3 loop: CASSLAGASTDTQYF. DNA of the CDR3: TGTGCCAGCAGCTTAGCCGGAGCTAGCACAGATACGCAGTATTTT.

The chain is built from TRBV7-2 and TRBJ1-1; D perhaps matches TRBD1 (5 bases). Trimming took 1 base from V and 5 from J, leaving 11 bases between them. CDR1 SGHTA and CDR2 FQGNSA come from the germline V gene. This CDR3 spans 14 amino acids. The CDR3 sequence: CASSLGVQATEAFF. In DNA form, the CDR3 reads TGTGCCAGCAGCTTAGGGGTACAGGCAACTGAAGCTTTCTTT.

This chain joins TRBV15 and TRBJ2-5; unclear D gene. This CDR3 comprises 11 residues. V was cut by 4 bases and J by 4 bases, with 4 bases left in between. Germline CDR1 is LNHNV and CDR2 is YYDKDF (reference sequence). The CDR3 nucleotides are TGTGCCACCAGCAACCGAGAGACCCAGTACTTC. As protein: CATSNRETQYF. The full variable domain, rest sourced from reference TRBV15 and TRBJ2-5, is DAMVIQNPRYQVTQFGKPVTLSCSQTLNHNVMYWYQQKSSQAPKLLFHYYDKDFNNEADTPDNFQSRRPNTSFCFLDIRSPGLGDTAMYLCATSNRETQYFGPGTRLLVL.

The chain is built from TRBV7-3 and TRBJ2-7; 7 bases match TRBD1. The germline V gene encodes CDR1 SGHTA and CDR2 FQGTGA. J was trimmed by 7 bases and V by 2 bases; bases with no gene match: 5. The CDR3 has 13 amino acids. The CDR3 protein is CASSLGQAREQYF. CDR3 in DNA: TGTGCCAGCAGCTTAGGACAGGCGAGGGAGCAGTACTTC.

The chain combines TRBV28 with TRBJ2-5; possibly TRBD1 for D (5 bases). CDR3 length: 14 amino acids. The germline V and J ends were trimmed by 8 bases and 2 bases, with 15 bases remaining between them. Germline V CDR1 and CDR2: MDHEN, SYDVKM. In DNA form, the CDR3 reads TGTGCCAGCGGGGCGTGGACCGCACAAGAGACCCAGTACTTC. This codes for CASGAWTAQETQYF.

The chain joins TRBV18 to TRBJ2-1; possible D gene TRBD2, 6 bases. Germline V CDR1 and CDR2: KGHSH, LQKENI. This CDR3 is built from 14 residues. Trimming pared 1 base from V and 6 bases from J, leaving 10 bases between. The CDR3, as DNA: TGTGCCAGCTCACCACTGGGAGCGGGCAATGAGCAGTTCTTC. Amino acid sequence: CASSPLGAGNEQFF.

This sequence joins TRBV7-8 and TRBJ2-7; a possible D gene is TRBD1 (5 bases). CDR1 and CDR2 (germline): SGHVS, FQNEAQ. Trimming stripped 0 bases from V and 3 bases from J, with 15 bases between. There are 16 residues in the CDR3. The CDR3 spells CASSLAGLREIYEQYV. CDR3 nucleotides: TGTGCCAGCAGCTTAGCGGGTCTCAGGGAAATCTACGAGCAGTACGTC.

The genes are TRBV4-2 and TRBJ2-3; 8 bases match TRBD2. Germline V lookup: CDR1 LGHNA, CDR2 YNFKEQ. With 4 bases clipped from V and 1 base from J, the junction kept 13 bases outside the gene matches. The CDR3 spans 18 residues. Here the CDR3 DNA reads TGTGCCAGCAGCCCCCTAGGGGCGGGAGGACGGGGCACAGATACGCAGTATTTT. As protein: CASSPLGAGGRGTDTQYF.

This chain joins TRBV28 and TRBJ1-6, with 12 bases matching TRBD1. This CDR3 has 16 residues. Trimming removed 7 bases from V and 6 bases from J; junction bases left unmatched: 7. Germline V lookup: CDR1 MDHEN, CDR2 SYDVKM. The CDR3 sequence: CASIPGQGASNSPLHF. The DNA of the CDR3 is TGTGCCAGCATCCCGGGACAGGGGGCTTCTAATTCACCCCTCCACTTT.

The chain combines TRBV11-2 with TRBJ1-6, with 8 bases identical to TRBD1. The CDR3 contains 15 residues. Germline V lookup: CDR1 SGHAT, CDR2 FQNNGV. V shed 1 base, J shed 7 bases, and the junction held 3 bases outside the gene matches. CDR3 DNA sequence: TGTGCCAGCAGCTTAGCGACAGGGGTAAATTCACCCCTCCACTTT. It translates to CASSLATGVNSPLHF. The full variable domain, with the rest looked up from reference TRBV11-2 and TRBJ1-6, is EAGVAQSPRYKIIEKRQSVAFWCNPISGHATLYWYQQILGQGPKLLIQFQNNGVVDDSQLPKDRFSAERLKGVDSTLKIQPAKLEDSAVYLCASSLATGVNSPLHFGNGTRLTVT.

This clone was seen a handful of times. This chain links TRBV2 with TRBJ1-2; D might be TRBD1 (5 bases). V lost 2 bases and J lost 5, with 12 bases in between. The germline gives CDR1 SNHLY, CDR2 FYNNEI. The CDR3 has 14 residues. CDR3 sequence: CASSERWGVYGYTF. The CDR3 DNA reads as TGTGCCAGCAGTGAAAGGTGGGGGGTTTATGGCTACACCTTC. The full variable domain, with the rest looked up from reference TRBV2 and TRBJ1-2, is EPEVTQTPSHQVTQMGQEVILRCVPISNHLYFYWYRQILGQKVEFLVSFYNNEISEKSEIFDDQFSVERPDGSNFTLKIRSTKLEDSAMYFCASSERWGVYGYTFGSGTRLTVV.

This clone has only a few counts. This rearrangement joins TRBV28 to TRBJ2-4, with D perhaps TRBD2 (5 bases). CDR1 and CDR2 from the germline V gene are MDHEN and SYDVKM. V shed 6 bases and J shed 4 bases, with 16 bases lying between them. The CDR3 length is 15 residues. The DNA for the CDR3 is TGTGCCAGCAGAGACTTGGCCCCGGGGAAAAACATTCAGTACTTC. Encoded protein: CASRDLAPGKNIQYF.

The CDR3 DNA reads as TGTGCCAGCAGCTTAGAGGTCGGACAGGGTTATGGAGAGACCCAGTACTTC. Translated: CASSLEVGQGYGETQYF. J is TRBJ2-5 and V is TRBV11-2; 8 bases match TRBD1. Germline V lookup: CDR1 SGHAT, CDR2 FQNNGV. The CDR3 runs to 17 residues. The J segment lost 4 bases and the V segment lost 0 bases, leaving 10 bases of the junction unmatched.

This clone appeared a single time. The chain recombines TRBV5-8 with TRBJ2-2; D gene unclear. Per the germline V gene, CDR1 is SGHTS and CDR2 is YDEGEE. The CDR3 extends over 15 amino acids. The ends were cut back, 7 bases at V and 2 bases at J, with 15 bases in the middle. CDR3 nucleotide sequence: TGTGCCAGCCCCTCTCAGTGGAAAAACACCGGGGAGCTGTTTTTT. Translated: CASPSQWKNTGELFF.

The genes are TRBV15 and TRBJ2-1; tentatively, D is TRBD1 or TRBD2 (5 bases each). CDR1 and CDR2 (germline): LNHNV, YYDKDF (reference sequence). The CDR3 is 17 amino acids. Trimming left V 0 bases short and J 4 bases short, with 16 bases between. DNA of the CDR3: TGTGCCACCAGCAGAGAGGGGCTGGCGGGCCCATACAATGAGCAGTTCTTC. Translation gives CATSREGLAGPYNEQFF.

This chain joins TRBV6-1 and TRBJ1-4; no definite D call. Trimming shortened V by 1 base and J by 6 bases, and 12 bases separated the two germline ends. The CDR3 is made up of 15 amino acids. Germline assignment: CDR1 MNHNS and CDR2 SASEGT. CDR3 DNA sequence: TGTGCCAGCAGTGAAGTCCTCTCCGCTGATGAAAAACTGTTTTTT. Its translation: CASSEVLSADEKLFF.

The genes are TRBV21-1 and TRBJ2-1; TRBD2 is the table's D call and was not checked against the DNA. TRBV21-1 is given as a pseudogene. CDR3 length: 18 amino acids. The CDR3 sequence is CASSKESLAGETYNEQFF. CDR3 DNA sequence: TGTGCCAGCAGCAAAGAGTCCCTAGCGGGGGAGACCTACAATGAGCAGTTCTTC.

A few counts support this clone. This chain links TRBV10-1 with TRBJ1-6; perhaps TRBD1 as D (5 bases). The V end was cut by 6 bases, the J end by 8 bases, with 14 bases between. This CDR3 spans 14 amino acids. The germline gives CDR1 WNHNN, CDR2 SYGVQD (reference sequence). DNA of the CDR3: TGCGCCAGCAGACCGACAGAGAAGGATTCACCCCTCCACTTT. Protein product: CASRPTEKDSPLHF.

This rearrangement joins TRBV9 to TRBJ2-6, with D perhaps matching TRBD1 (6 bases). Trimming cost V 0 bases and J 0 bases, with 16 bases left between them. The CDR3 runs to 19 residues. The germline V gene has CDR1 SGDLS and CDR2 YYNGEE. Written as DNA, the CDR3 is TGTGCCAGCAGCGTAGTCAAAGGGGGAATGATCTCTGGGGCCAACGTCCTGACTTTC. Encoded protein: CASSVVKGGMISGANVLTF.

The CDR3 nucleotides are TGTGCCAGCAGTCCTGACAGGGATTACGAGCAGTACGTC. It codes for CASSPDRDYEQYV. V usage is TRBV28 and J usage is TRBJ2-7; 7 bases match TRBD1. J was trimmed by 4 bases and V by 5 bases; bases with no gene match: 5. In germline, CDR1 is MDHEN, CDR2 SYDVKM. The CDR3 is 13 amino acids.

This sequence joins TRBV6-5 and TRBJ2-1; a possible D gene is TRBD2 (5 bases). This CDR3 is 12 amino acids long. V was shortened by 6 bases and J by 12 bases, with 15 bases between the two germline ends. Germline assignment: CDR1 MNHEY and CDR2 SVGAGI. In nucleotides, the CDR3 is TGTGCCAGCAGCTCACTATCCAGCGGGCAGTTCTTC. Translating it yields CASSSLSSGQFF.

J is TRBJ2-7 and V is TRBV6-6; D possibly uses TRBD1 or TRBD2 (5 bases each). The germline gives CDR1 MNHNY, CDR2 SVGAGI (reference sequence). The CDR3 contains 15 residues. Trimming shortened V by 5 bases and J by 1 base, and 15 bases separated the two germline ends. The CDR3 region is CASSRGRLNSYEQYF. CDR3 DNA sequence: TGTGCCAGCAGTAGGGGACGCCTCAATTCCTACGAGCAGTACTTC.

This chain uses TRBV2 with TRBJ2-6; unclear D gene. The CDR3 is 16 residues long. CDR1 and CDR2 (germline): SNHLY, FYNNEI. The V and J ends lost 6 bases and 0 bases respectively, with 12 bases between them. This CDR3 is CASSWGINSGANVLTF. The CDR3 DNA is TGTGCCAGCAGCTGGGGAATCAACTCTGGGGCCAACGTCCTGACTTTC. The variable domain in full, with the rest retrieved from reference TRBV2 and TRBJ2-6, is EPEVTQTPSHQVTQMGQEVILRCVPISNHLYFYWYRQILGQKVEFLVSFYNNEISEKSEIFDDQFSVERPDGSNFTLKIRSTKLEDSAMYFCASSWGINSGANVLTFGAGSRLTVL.

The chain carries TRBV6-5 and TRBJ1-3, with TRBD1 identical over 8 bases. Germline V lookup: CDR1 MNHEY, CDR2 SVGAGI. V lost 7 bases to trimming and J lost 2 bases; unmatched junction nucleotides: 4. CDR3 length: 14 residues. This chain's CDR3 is CASTLDRAGNTIYF. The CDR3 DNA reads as TGTGCCAGCACCCTGGACAGGGCTGGAAACACCATATATTTT.

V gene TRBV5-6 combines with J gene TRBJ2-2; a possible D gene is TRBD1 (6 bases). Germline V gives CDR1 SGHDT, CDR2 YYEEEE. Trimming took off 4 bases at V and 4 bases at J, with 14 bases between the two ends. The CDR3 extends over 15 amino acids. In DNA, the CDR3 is TGTGCCAGCAGCCTCGCGATACAGGGCACCGGGGAGCTGTTTTTT. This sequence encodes CASSLAIQGTGELFF.

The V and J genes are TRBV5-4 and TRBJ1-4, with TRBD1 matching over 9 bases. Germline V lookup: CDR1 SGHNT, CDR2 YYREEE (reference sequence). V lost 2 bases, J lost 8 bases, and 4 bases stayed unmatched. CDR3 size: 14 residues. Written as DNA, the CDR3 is TGTGCCAGCAGCTTACAGGGGGCTCGCGAAAAACTGTTTTTT. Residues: CASSLQGAREKLFF.

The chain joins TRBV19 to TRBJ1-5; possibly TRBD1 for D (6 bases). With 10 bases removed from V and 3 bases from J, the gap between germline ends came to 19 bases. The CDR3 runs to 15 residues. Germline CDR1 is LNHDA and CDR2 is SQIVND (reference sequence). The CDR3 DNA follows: TGTGCCACGGGAAAAACAGGGTACAACAATCAGCCCCAGCATTTT. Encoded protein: CATGKTGYNNQPQHF.